Listed below are T cell receptor beta chains from one sample, sequenced in a study of shared clonotypes between healthy human individuals. TCRdb's table, derived via immunoSEQ multiplex PCR, lists solely in-frame clones and lacks some. This table holds some 2.4 million clones, under 95% found once. What was sequenced was naive CD4+ T cells from PBMCs. The receptors derive from a man aged 18 to 30 in good health. Some clones in this sample may be carry-over from other donors' samples. The CDR3 runs from the conserved cysteine through the conserved F or W. D genes are given only for firm matches. Size tells how often a clone was seen (once, few, many) or the class of an expanded clone, and some rows leave it out.

D: .; size: .; J: TRBJ2-2; V: TRBV7-6; DNA: TGTGCCAGCAGCTTAATGAGTCTGAGAGGCGGGGAGCTGTTTTTT; CDR3: CASSLMSLRGGELFF
D: .; size: .; J: TRBJ1-1; V: TRBV5-1; DNA: TGCGCCAGCAGCGGGACATACGCATCGGGTGAAGCTTTCTTT; CDR3: CASSGTYASGEAFF
D: TRBD1; size: .; J: TRBJ1-5; V: TRBV18; DNA: TGTGCCAGCTCACCACTGACAGGGTACGATCAGCCCCAGCATTTT; CDR3: CASSPLTGYDQPQHF
D: .; size: .; J: TRBJ2-7; V: TRBV5-8; DNA: TGTGCCAGCAGCTCGGAACCGGGAGCCTCTACGAGGCAGTACTTC; CDR3: CASSSEPGASTRQYF
D: .; size: once; J: TRBJ1-2; V: TRBV2; DNA: TGTGCCAGCACCCGGACCGGGAACAGGGCTGAGGGCTACACCTTC; CDR3: CASTRTGNRAEGYTF
D: TRBD2; size: once; J: TRBJ2-2; V: TRBV6-6; DNA: TGTGCCAGCAGTACAACGGGAGGTACCGGGGAGCTGTTTTTT; CDR3: CASSTTGGTGELFF
D: .; size: .; J: TRBJ2-1; V: TRBV6-1; DNA: TGTGCCAGCGGTCGGGGAAGCTCCTACAATGAGCAGTTCTTC; CDR3: CASGRGSSYNEQFF
D: .; size: .; J: TRBJ2-1; V: TRBV7-8; DNA: TGTGCCAGCAGCTTATGGGAGGGGGCGGTTTACAATGAGCAGTTCTTC; CDR3: CASSLWEGAVYNEQFF
D: .; size: once; J: TRBJ2-1; V: TRBV5-8; DNA: TGTGCCAGCAGCTTGTCGTTGGCCCAATACAATGAGCAGTTCTTC; CDR3: CASSLSLAQYNEQFF
D: TRBD1; size: .; J: TRBJ1-5; V: TRBV2; DNA: TGTGCCAGCAGTGATCTTACAGGGGATCAGCCCCAGCATTTT; CDR3: CASSDLTGDQPQHF
D: .; size: .; J: TRBJ2-2; V: TRBV18; DNA: TGTGCCAGCTCACCAACTAGCGGGGAGCTGTTTTTT; CDR3: CASSPTSGELFF
D: .; size: .; J: TRBJ1-5; V: TRBV6-1; DNA: TGTGCCAGCAGCGAGGGGCGCAATCAGCCCCAGCATTTT; CDR3: CASSEGRNQPQHF
D: .; size: .; J: TRBJ2-3; V: TRBV21-1; DNA: TGTGCGAGGGGGAGGGACTCGACAGATACGCAGTATTTT; CDR3: CARGRDSTDTQYF
D: .; size: .; J: TRBJ2-4; V: TRBV5-1; DNA: TGCGCCAGCAGTGGGTCCAAAAACATTCAGTACTTC; CDR3: CASSGSKNIQYF
D: .; size: once; J: TRBJ1-3; V: TRBV7-9; DNA: TGTGCCAGCAGCACGGGGGTGGCGGGAAACACCATATATTTT; CDR3: CASSTGVAGNTIYF
D: TRBD2; size: .; J: TRBJ2-7; V: TRBV19; DNA: TGTGCCAGTAGTATAGGCGGGGGATCCGAGCAGTACTTC; CDR3: CASSIGGGSEQYF
D: .; size: .; J: TRBJ2-1; V: TRBV19; DNA: TGTGCCAGTAGTGTCAAAACATACTCCTACAATGAGCAGTTCTTC; CDR3: CASSVKTYSYNEQFF
D: .; size: .; J: TRBJ1-2; V: TRBV6-1; DNA: TGTGCCAGCAGTGTTCAGGGTTACCCTTACTATGGCTACACCTTC; CDR3: CASSVQGYPYYGYTF
D: TRBD1; size: few; J: TRBJ2-1; V: TRBV6-5; DNA: TGTGCCACGGGGACAGGGGGCAATGAGCAGTTCTTC; CDR3: CATGTGGNEQFF
D: .; size: .; J: TRBJ2-1; V: TRBV27; DNA: TGTGCCAGCAGTTTTTCAGACAGGAATGAGCAGTTCTTC; CDR3: CASSFSDRNEQFF
D: .; size: .; J: TRBJ2-7; V: TRBV4-2; DNA: TGTGCCAGCAGCCAAGATTTTCTGGTTCTACAGGCCTACGAGCAGTACTTC; CDR3: CASSQDFLVLQAYEQYF
D: .; size: .; J: TRBJ2-7; V: TRBV5-4; DNA: TGTGCCAGCAGCTTGGGGTCAGGGGTCGTGACGAAGCAGTACTTC; CDR3: CASSLGSGVVTKQYF
D: TRBD2; size: .; J: TRBJ2-3; V: TRBV11-2; DNA: TGTGCCAGCAGCTCTCGGGCTAGCGGGAGGAGTTTCACAGATACGCAGTATTTT; CDR3: CASSSRASGRSFTDTQYF
D: .; size: once; J: TRBJ1-2; V: TRBV5-1; DNA: TGCGCCAGCAGCTTGGAGGTCGACTATGGCTACACCTTC; CDR3: CASSLEVDYGYTF
D: .; size: once; J: TRBJ1-6; V: TRBV30; DNA: TGTGCCTGGAGTGTGGAGGTGGGTTCACCCCTCCACTTT; CDR3: CAWSVEVGSPLHF
D: TRBD2; size: .; J: TRBJ2-7; V: TRBV6-5; DNA: TGTGCCAGCAGCCACCGGGACTACCGCAACGAGCAGTACTTC; CDR3: CASSHRDYRNEQYF
D: .; size: .; J: TRBJ1-2; V: TRBV18; DNA: TGTGCCAGCTCACGGACTGCCCTCGGTGATGGCTACACCTTC; CDR3: CASSRTALGDGYTF